This TCR beta chain emerged from a study of T cell responses to AZD1222 COVID-19 vaccine (TCRdb year 2021). For context, the study as a whole: TCR sequencing was performed for fewer than 250 trial participants, of whom 200 to 220 were given two doses of AZD1222 and around 26 were given two doses of MenACWY control vaccine. Trial participants were enrolled by age into 18-55, 56-69 and 70-plus year subgroups, with roughly 160, 29 and 62 TCR-sequenced participants respectively. The full study reports these points: Spike-specific TCR breadth and depth rose significantly after two AZD1222 doses compared with day 0 and with MenACWY recipients. No day 14 peak-response samples were available, so repertoires were characterized only after the peak T cell response. CD4 TCRs associated with the vaccine covered the entire spike protein, and the dominant responses were in regions 160-218 and 743-854. Participants were mostly white British and included more females than males, and it was suggested by the authors that clonal diversity may have been underestimated. In the small 56-69-year group, the increase in depth fell short of significance, most likely because of low power. Conclusions about previously exposed vaccinees were limited because only a handful of AZD1222 recipients were SARS-CoV-2 seropositive at baseline. Reportedly, almost half of the unique spike-specific TCRs recognized epitopes lying outside the regions that are mutated in the B.1.351 and B.1.1.7 variants.

This clone was recorded a few times. Its antigen remains undetermined. No base qualities exist here, and no much larger clone lies one base off it. The CDR3 regions of human TCRbeta chains were subjected to immunosequencing. Regarding the original processing steps: Repertoire TCRs were checked for matches against a reference library of SARS-CoV-2-specific TCRs that had been generated using the MIRA antigen-specificity platform. Breadth was defined as the fraction of unique TCRs that were SARS-CoV-2-associated. Depth was defined as the fraction of total T cells that were SARS-CoV-2-associated. Using the MIRA data, each spike-specific TCR was mapped to the spike region that the TCR reacts to and placed in a CD4 or CD8 class. Log10-transformed breadth and depth values were compared by one-way ANOVA with Sidak's multiple comparisons tests. The immuneACCESS repertoire file appears here via TCRdb, limited to in-frame rearrangements. These files lack a portion of the clones; in checked studies, under half of the deficit traces to unresolved V genes, and the cause of the others is not known. Clonal size and the V and J genes are those of that table, whereas D and trimming came from the DNA. The sample contains some 96,000 clones, roughly 84% of them found a single time. Of the sample, approximately 15% falls within the top ten clones.

This specimen's time point label, interpreted: about 28 days (+/-7) after the second vaccine dose. AZD1222 recipients whose second dose came at about 4 weeks and those whose second dose came at about 12 weeks were combined into one group, since spike-specific TCR depth and breadth did not differ between the two schedules. Vaccinee samples were obtained from the UK trials COV001 and COV002, which included a single-blind randomized controlled phase 2/3 trial of AZD1222 (ChAdOx1 nCoV-19) in healthy adults. For TCRbeta chain sequencing, PBMC samples from trial participants were taken at day 0 and at day 28 after the second dose. The CDR3, from cysteine to phenylalanine, totals 15 residues. The sequence is cut down to CDR3 DNA, 45 bases in frame from base 1. From a lookup of the germline V gene (reference sequence), CDR1 and CDR2 are WNHNN and SYGVQD. The junction carries 8 bases between V and J, which are trimmed by 3 bases and 0 bases respectively.

This TCR was sampled from an adult who received the AZD1222 COVID-19 vaccine. This specimen consisted of peripheral blood, obtained 28 days after the second AZD1222 dose. Recombination linked TRBV10-1 to TRBJ2-2; the D gene cannot be named for sure. The DNA reads TGCGCCAGCAGTGATACAGCCGCGAACACCGGGGAGCTGTTTTTT. This sequence encodes CASSDTAANTGELFF.